A single sample gave rise to the 8 T cell receptor beta chains below, sequenced in a study of control samples from healthy donors and cancer patients. Sequencing used immunoSEQ multiplex PCR; TCRdb keeps in-frame clones, though not all of them. The data show approximately 89,000 clones, around nine tenths seen once. The sample was blood. These TCRs come from a man in his thirties or forties in good health.

This clone has a single count. The chain uses TRBV7-2 and TRBJ2-5; D could derive from TRBD1 or TRBD2 (5 bases each). The V and J ends lost 1 base and 5 bases respectively, with 14 bases between them. Germline-derived CDR1 and CDR2 are SGHTA and FQGNSA. This CDR3 has 15 residues. The CDR3 region is CASSLVRGVGETQYF. The CDR3 nucleotides are TGTGCCAGCAGCTTAGTGAGAGGGGTGGGGGAGACCCAGTACTTC. The whole variable domain, filled in from reference TRBV7-2 and TRBJ2-5, reads GAGVSQSPSNKVTEKGKDVELRCDPISGHTALYWYRQSLGQGLEFLIYFQGNSAPDKSGLPSDRFSAERTGGSVSTLTIQRTQQEDSAVYLCASSLVRGVGETQYFGPGTRLLVL.

The table lists this clone with a count of one. V gene TRBV4-1 combines with J gene TRBJ1-3; D may be TRBD1 (5 bases). The V and J ends lost 1 base and 1 base respectively, with 8 bases between them. The CDR3 extends over 15 amino acids. Germline values: CDR1 MGHRA, CDR2 YSYEKL. This CDR3 is CASSQGGHSGNTIYF. As DNA, the CDR3 is TGCGCCAGCAGCCAAGGTGGACATTCTGGAAACACCATATATTTT.

CDR3 residues: CASSQGPKGSPLHF. In DNA form, the CDR3 reads TGTGCCAGCAGCCAAGGGCCTAAGGGTTCACCCCTCCACTTT. This chain links TRBV3-1 (or the pseudogene TRBV3-2) with TRBJ1-6; D unclear. CDR3 length: 14 residues. V dropped 1 base and J dropped 9 bases, with 10 bases sitting between them. In germline, CDR1 is LGHDT, CDR2 YNNKEL (reference sequence).

The V gene is TRBV24-1, the J gene TRBJ2-1; possible D gene TRBD2, 6 bases. The V gene lost 5 bases and the J gene lost 6 bases, with 16 bases spanning the gap. Germline assignment: CDR1 KGHDR and CDR2 SFDVKD. CDR3 size: 15 residues. CDR3 DNA sequence: TGTGCCACCAGTGCTCCTGACCTGGGAGGCAATGAGCAGTTCTTC. Translated: CATSAPDLGGNEQFF.

This clone occurred once. CDR3 loop: CASSRPGGGNTIYF. CDR3 nucleotides: TGTGCCAGCAGCCGTCCGGGGGGAGGAAACACCATATATTTT. The gene calls are TRBV5-6 and TRBJ1-3, with D perhaps matching TRBD1 (5 bases). The CDR3 is 14 residues long. The germline V gene encodes CDR1 SGHDT and CDR2 YYEEEE. Between the trimmed V and J ends, which lost 4 bases and 4 bases, there was a span of 12 bases.

V usage is TRBV6-1 and J usage is TRBJ1-2; perhaps TRBD1 as D (6 bases). The CDR3 extends over 17 amino acids. The germline gives CDR1 MNHNS, CDR2 SASEGT. The ends were cut back, 4 bases at V and 7 bases at J, with 25 bases in the middle. The CDR3 loop is CASSVGGFGTLLGGYTF. The CDR3 DNA sequence: TGTGCCAGCAGTGTAGGGGGGTTCGGGACCTTACTGGGTGGCTACACCTTC.

This clone was found once. The chain has TRBV30 and TRBJ1-3; no definite D call. The CDR3 has 13 residues. Germline CDR1 GTSNPN, CDR2 SVGIG (reference sequence). The ends were cut back, 4 bases at V and 0 bases at J, with 7 bases in the middle. CDR3: CAWKPVSGNTIYF. DNA for the CDR3: TGTGCCTGGAAGCCCGTCTCTGGAAACACCATATATTTT.

This rearrangement joins TRBV5-1 to TRBJ1-3; D unresolved. The CDR3 is made up of 19 amino acids. In germline, CDR1 is SGHRS, CDR2 YFSETQ. With 3 bases removed from V and 0 bases from J, the gap between germline ends came to 22 bases. Here the CDR3 reads CASSSSPQPTASSGNTIYF. Written as DNA, the CDR3 is TGCGCCAGCAGCTCCTCCCCTCAGCCTACAGCGAGCTCTGGAAACACCATATATTTT.